The T cell receptor beta chain described here comes from a study of Ad26.COV2.S vaccination and SARS-CoV-2 variants (dated by TCRdb to 2020 to 2023). About the investigation overall: Vaccine-arm donors were drawn from COV1001, a multicentre, randomized, double-blind, placebo-controlled phase I-IIa trial of Ad26.COV2.S in healthy adults. Ad26.COV2.S was administered intramuscularly at a dose of 5x10^10 or 1x10^11 viral particles, either as one shot or as two shots given 56 days apart. TCRbeta repertoire sequencing served as the tool for gauging how specific and how broad the SARS-CoV-2-reactive T cell receptors were following Ad26.COV2.S vaccination. A total of around 32 samples were included in the TCR-sequenced set, comprising roughly 19 Ad26.COV2.S vaccine recipients, 5 placebo recipients and 8 SARS-CoV-2 convalescent individuals. Trial participants were randomized into five groups of five: low-dose or high-dose Ad26.COV2.S given once or twice, or placebo on both occasions. Investigators remained blinded to trial group allocation during experiments and outcome assessment. General conclusions and limits of the study: Comparing responses between vaccine doses or regimens was not something the study was powered to do. After vaccination, substantial breadth of spike-specific CD8+ and CD4+ T cell responses was reported. According to the authors, total T cell responses may have been underestimated by the TCR breadth and depth analyses. Vaccine and placebo recipients had similar non-spike TCR breadth, a finding consistent with the vaccine containing only spike. Ad26.COV2.S recipients had higher spike-specific TCR breadth than placebo recipients (P = 0.0014).

Per the germline V gene (reference sequence), LGHDT is the CDR1 and YNNKEL is the CDR2. V is pared back by 5 bases and J by 3 bases, with 7 bases lying between the germline termini. From the cysteine up to the phenylalanine, the CDR3 has a length of 13 residues. Only the CDR3 portion is preserved as DNA: 39 bases, with reading frame beginning at the first base. The immunoSEQ Assay was used to sequence TCRbeta CDR3 regions. After extraction, genomic DNA underwent amplification by bias-controlled multiplex PCR, followed by high-throughput sequencing. In the original analysis: Collapsing and filtering of sequences were performed to quantify the absolute abundance of each unique TCRbeta CDR3 region. T cell fraction was estimated by normalizing TCRbeta template counts to usable DNA, which was measured by amplifying reference genes present in all nucleated cells. Repertoire TCRs were annotated as SARS-CoV-2-specific by exact matching of V gene, CDR3 amino acid sequence and J gene to a known reactive TCR set. The reference SARS-CoV-2 TCR set was derived from MIRA and filtered for enrichment in COVID-19-positive ImmuneCODE repertoires, a step that removed public or cross-reactive TCRs. Using the MIRA antigens, annotated TCRs were further analysed by specific ORF or by position within an ORF. Breadth was defined as the number of annotated unique rearrangements divided by the total number of unique productive rearrangements, and depth was defined as the summed frequency of the annotated unique rearrangements. TCR breadth was compared between groups using two-sided Wilcoxon rank-sum tests. Entries here come from immuneACCESS through TCRdb and include only in-frame sequences with V and J called. Some clones fail to appear in such tables; in the studies checked, an unresolved V gene covers under half of the shortfall, and the cause of the remainder is unknown. The DNA was the basis for D and trimming; V, J and clone size are from that table. Recorded for this sample are roughly 420,000 clones; approximately 87% of them occurred a single time. Around 3.6% of the sample goes to the ten largest clones.

The treatment or condition label corresponds to: around 19 received Ad26.COV2.S at low or high dose, single or two shots; several received placebo; per-sample allocation not given. Repertoires of vaccine and placebo recipients were sequenced from samples taken on day 63 after the first injection. Cohort 1b enrolled roughly 25 adults aged 18-55 years at a single site in Boston, USA, between 29 July and 7 August 2020. Ad26.COV2.S was a replication-incompetent adenovirus type 26 vector that expressed a prefusion-stabilized SARS-CoV-2 spike protein derived from the original Wuhan strain. The count of this clone is one. It lacks a known antigen. No much larger clone is present one base from it, and per-base qualities are unavailable.

This chain joins TRBV3-1 (or the pseudogene TRBV3-2) to TRBJ2-2; tentative D gene TRBD2, with 6 bases matching. The sequences come from peripheral blood, collected in a trial of Ad26.COV2.S vaccine versus placebo. The sequence derives from a person aged 18-60 years who received the Ad26.COV2.S COVID-19 vaccine or a placebo. The CDR3 is CASSGGYTGELFF. The DNA is as follows: TGTGCCAGCAGCGGGGGGTACACCGGGGAGCTGTTTTTT.